This T cell receptor beta chain emerged from a study of T cells after yellow fever vaccination. General study results and limits: Detected again after the booster were most primary-vaccination clones, at 96% CD4 and about 90% CD8.

As to this clonotype: As yet, its antigen is unknown.

Each CDR3 protein gets one entry after TCRdb re-called the 5' RACE reads with MiXCR. The table shows about 350,000 distinct CDR3 sequences, with 11% occurring only once. Per germline, CDR1 SGHTA and CDR2 FQGNSA. With V trimmed by 4 bases and J by 5 bases, 10 bases remained unmatched. This CDR3 spans 17 amino acids. The chain is built from TRBV7-2 and TRBJ2-5, with 13 bases lining up with TRBD2. The receptor's source is a man aged 18 to 29 who received the YFV17D yellow fever vaccine. This material consisted of PBMCs, taken on the day of the first yellow fever vaccination. DNA for the CDR3: TGTGCCAGCAGCTCATTAAGGACTAGCGGGGGAGGGGAGACCCAGTACTTC. Residues: CASSSLRTSGGGETQYF.